This T cell receptor (beta chain) was captured in a study of blood T cell repertoires in COVID-19. The method was immunoSEQ multiplex PCR; TCRdb's version includes in-frame clones alone and lacks a portion of them. This sample has some 80,000 clones, with around 89% found just once. V lost 4 bases, J lost 1 base, and 9 bases lay in between. The CDR3 runs 14 residues. Germline CDR1 reads MNHEY; CDR2 reads SVGAGI. This receptor was obtained from a human donor in a cohort sampled during active COVID-19. The rearrangement links TRBV6-5 to TRBJ2-3; TRBD2 might be the D (6 bases). The sequenced sample was peripheral blood. This CDR3 reads CASSSPGGTDTQYF. CDR3 coding DNA: TGTGCCAGCAGTTCTCCGGGGGGCACAGATACGCAGTATTTT.